This passage covers 17 T cell receptor beta chains from one sample sequenced in a study of blood T cells in healthy people across ages. Together with a sample-barcoded 5' primer, a J-beta primer mix was included in a second PCR lasting about 6 to 12 cycles. TCRdb analysed the 5' RACE reads with MiXCR anew, one entry per CDR3 protein. In the table there are approximately 810,000 distinct CDR3 sequences, roughly 34% of which are singletons. Material: blood. Receptors were obtained from a man aged 18 to 30 in good health.

Comment on this clonotype: This may be a read error: a much more frequent sequence differs by one nucleotide. This chain uses TRBV10-3 with TRBJ1-2; no clear D. V lost 3 bases to trimming and J lost 6 bases, with 8 bases between them. Germline V gene data show CDR1 as ENHRY and CDR2 as SYGVKD. There are 12 residues in the CDR3. CDR3 DNA sequence: TGTGCCATCAGTGATGATTTGCATGGCTACACCTTC. The encoded protein is CAISDDLHGYTF.

The rearrangement joins TRBV27 to TRBJ1-2; 9 positions agree with TRBD1. Trimming at V came to 6 bases and at J to 8 bases, leaving 4 bases not matched to a gene. The CDR3 sequence is 12 residues long. Looked up from germline, CDR1 is MNHEY and CDR2 is SMNVEV (reference sequence). This chain's CDR3 is CASRQGAGGYTF. The CDR3 region has the DNA TGTGCCAGCAGACAGGGGGCGGGAGGCTACACCTTC.

This chain links TRBV3-1 with TRBJ2-7; 9 nucleotides match TRBD2. This CDR3 has 16 residues. The germline V gene encodes CDR1 LGHDT and CDR2 YNNKEL (reference sequence). The J segment lost 10 bases and the V segment lost 0 bases, leaving 13 bases of the junction unmatched. CDR3 loop: CASSQERTAGGEIQYF. The CDR3 DNA is TGTGCCAGCAGCCAAGAGCGCACAGCGGGGGGAGAGATCCAGTACTTC.

This clonotype appeared a single time. This sequence may be a read error, since a much larger clone differs from it by one base. This chain connects TRBV12-3 or TRBV12-4 to TRBJ2-1; no clear D gene. CDR3 size: 13 residues. The CDR3 DNA sequence: TGTGCCAACAGTTTCAGGAGATACAATGAGCAGTTCTTC. Its protein product is CANSFRRYNEQFF.

The gene calls are TRBV12-3 or TRBV12-4 and TRBJ1-3; D is possibly TRBD1 (6 bases). The CDR3 is made up of 14 amino acids. Trimming took 4 bases from V and 4 from J, leaving 11 bases between them. CDR3 sequence (DNA): TGTGCCAGCAGTTACGGGGGGGCAGGAAACACCATATATTTT. This encodes CASSYGGAGNTIYF.

This rearrangement joins TRBV10-3 to TRBJ2-5; a possible D gene is TRBD2 (5 bases). Germline V gene data show CDR1 as ENHRY and CDR2 as SYGVKD. Trimming left V 3 bases short and J 4 bases short, with 15 bases between. The CDR3 length is 15 residues. The CDR3 region is CAISDDEGAGETQYF. The CDR3 region has the DNA TGTGCCATCAGTGACGACGAGGGTGCGGGAGAGACCCAGTACTTC.

The chain is built from TRBV29-1 and TRBJ2-7; 7 bases agree with TRBD1. This CDR3 region has 12 residues. Germline CDR1 and CDR2: SQVTM and ANQGSEA. V shed 6 bases and J 3 bases; nucleotides not matched to a gene: 5. The CDR3 DNA follows: TGCAGCGTACGCCGGGACAGCTACGAGCAGTACTTC. It codes for CSVRRDSYEQYF.

The chain joins TRBV4-3 to TRBJ1-3; unclear D gene. Germline-derived CDR1 and CDR2 are LGHNA and YSLEER. V was trimmed by 4 bases and J by 0 bases, leaving 10 bases between them. The CDR3 covers 15 residues. CDR3: CASSPDLSSGNTIYF. The CDR3 region has the DNA TGCGCCAGCAGCCCGGACCTTAGCTCTGGAAACACCATATATTTT.

This sequence joins TRBV5-1 and TRBJ1-2; unclear D gene. Deletions cut 0 bases from V and 5 bases from J, with 17 bases between. The CDR3 consists of 16 residues. The germline CDR1 and CDR2 sequences are SGHRS and YFSETQ. CDR3 sequence (DNA): TGCGCCAGCAGCTTGGCCGGTGCGCCGACCTCATATGGCTACACCTTC. Amino acids: CASSLAGAPTSYGYTF.

This clonotype has just a few counts. The chain couples TRBV4-1 to TRBJ1-1; no firm D call. Germline values: CDR1 MGHRA, CDR2 YSYEKL. The V and J ends lost 1 base and 2 bases respectively, with 14 bases between them. The CDR3 runs to 16 residues. The CDR3 DNA reads TGCGCCAGCAGCCAAGGGCCCTTGACTTTAAACACTGAAGCTTTCTTT. This codes for CASSQGPLTLNTEAFF.

The sample holds a few counts of this clonotype. This rearrangement joins TRBV20-1 to TRBJ1-2; tentatively, D is TRBD1 (5 bases). Germline V gives CDR1 DFQATT, CDR2 SNEGSKA (reference sequence). V was clipped by 6 bases and J by 6 bases, with 17 bases between them. The CDR3 totals 13 residues. CDR3 loop: CSAPGRIRDGYTF. In nucleotides, the CDR3 is TGCAGTGCGCCGGGACGGATCAGGGATGGCTACACCTTC.

This clonotype was seen a few times. The V gene is TRBV12-3 or TRBV12-4, the J gene TRBJ2-1; D is tentatively TRBD1 or TRBD2 (5 bases each). V was clipped by 5 bases and J by 2 bases, with 16 bases between them. The CDR3 consists of 16 residues. CDR3 residues: CASSPSGQPTYNEQFF. CDR3 nucleotide sequence: TGTGCCAGCAGTCCCTCGGGGCAGCCCACCTACAATGAGCAGTTCTTC.

The chain uses TRBV24-1 and TRBJ2-5; tentative D call: TRBD1 (5 bases). Germline CDR1 is KGHDR and CDR2 is SFDVKD. The CDR3 covers 14 residues. V lost 5 bases, J lost 1 base, and 10 bases lay in between. Here the CDR3 DNA reads TGTGCCACCAGTGGGCAGGGTCCCCAAGAGACCCAGTACTTC. Its translation: CATSGQGPQETQYF.

This clonotype has ten or more counts. The gene calls are TRBV15 and TRBJ1-2; unclear D gene. CDR1 and CDR2 from the germline V gene are LNHNV and YYDKDF (reference sequence). The ends were cut back, 1 base at V and 0 bases at J, with 3 bases in the middle. This CDR3 is 13 amino acids long. The chain's CDR3 is CATSRAANYGYTF. DNA of the CDR3: TGTGCCACCAGCAGAGCAGCTAACTATGGCTACACCTTC.

The chain joins TRBV7-9 to TRBJ1-4; D is ambiguous. V was trimmed by 1 base and J by 10 bases, leaving 7 bases between them. The CDR3 contains 12 residues. CDR1 and CDR2 (germline): SEHNR, FQNEAQ (reference sequence). The CDR3 spells CASSLDLGKLFF. In DNA form, the CDR3 reads TGTGCCAGCAGCTTAGACCTTGGAAAACTGTTTTTT.

This clonotype was recorded once. Sequence at one end of the junction differs from germline and may be a read error. The chain joins TRBV29-1 to TRBJ2-7; no definite D call. Germline V CDR1 and CDR2: SQVTM, ANQGSEA. The CDR3 extends over 13 amino acids. In DNA, the CDR3 is TGCAGCGTTGGAACTCGGGCCACCTACGGGCAGTACTTC. Translating gives CSVGTRATYGQYF.

This clonotype was seen a few times. CDR3 nucleotides: TGTGCCAGCAGCTTAGCCCGGACTAGCGGGGGTTGGGACAATGAGCAGTACTTC. This codes for CASSLARTSGGWDNEQYF. V is TRBV7-2 and J is TRBJ2-7; 13 bases agree with TRBD2. CDR3 length equals 18 residues. J lost 7 bases, V lost 0 bases, and 12 bases had no gene match. Germline V lookup: CDR1 SGHTA, CDR2 FQGNSA.